Following are 6 T cell receptor beta chains from one sample sequenced in a study of blood T cells in healthy people across ages. For the second PCR, which ran for about 7 to 11 cycles, a sample-barcoded 5' primer and a J-beta primer mix were used. Using its own MiXCR run on the 5' RACE reads, TCRdb lists one record per CDR3 protein. The sample contains about 1 million distinct CDR3 sequences, 45% of which appear only once. Specimen: blood. These receptors were collected from a woman aged 55-75 years in good health.

This clonotype has at least ten counts. The chain recombines TRBV29-1 with TRBJ2-7; D may be TRBD1 or TRBD2 (5 bases each). The CDR3 extends over 12 amino acids. Between the trimmed V and J ends, which lost 5 bases and 4 bases, there was a span of 12 bases. Germline V CDR1 and CDR2: SQVTM, ANQGSEA. The CDR3: CSVRDGIYEQYF. CDR3 in DNA: TGCAGCGTTCGGGACGGTATTTACGAGCAGTACTTC.

This clonotype was observed a few times. V usage is TRBV14 and J usage is TRBJ2-7, with 8 bases matching TRBD2. Germline CDR1 is SGHDN and CDR2 is FVKESK. The CDR3 has 16 amino acids. The trim removed 1 base at V and 2 bases at J, leaving 7 bases unmatched. For the CDR3, the DNA is TGTGCCAGCAGCCAAGGCCCGGGGGGGGAAACCTACGAGCAGTACTTC. It specifies CASSQGPGGETYEQYF.

This chain joins TRBV14 and TRBJ2-5; D tentatively reads TRBD1 or TRBD2 (5 bases each). There are 14 residues in the CDR3. Trimming took 0 bases from V and 4 from J, leaving 9 bases between them. Germline lookup yields CDR1 SGHDN and CDR2 FVKESK. CDR3 nucleotide sequence: TGTGCCAGCAGCCAAGATGGGGGTCTAGAGACCCAGTACTTC. Residues: CASSQDGGLETQYF.

This clonotype was counted a single time. The V gene is TRBV21-1, the J gene TRBJ2-4; the table names TRBD1, a call not compared with the DNA. TRBV21-1 is designated a pseudogene. This CDR3 region has 16 residues. The DNA for the CDR3 is TGTGCCAGCAGCAATTTACAGGGTAAAGCCAAAAACATTCAGTACTTC. Translated: CASSNLQGKAKNIQYF.

The chain carries TRBV5-1 and TRBJ2-5; the D gene is possibly TRBD1 (5 bases). Trimming removed 2 bases from V and 1 base from J, with 9 bases in between. CDR3 size: 14 residues. Germline CDR1 is SGHRS and CDR2 is YFSETQ. CDR3: CASSFTGRQETQYF. The CDR3 DNA reads TGCGCCAGCAGCTTTACAGGACGCCAAGAGACCCAGTACTTC.

The V and J genes are TRBV18 and TRBJ2-2; unclear D gene. Germline lookup yields CDR1 KGHSH and CDR2 LQKENI. The CDR3 consists of 14 residues. V lost 1 base, J lost 1 base, and 4 bases lay in between. The CDR3 coding sequence is TGTGCCAGCTCACCACGACAGAACACCGGGGAGCTGTTTTTT. Translated, it gives CASSPRQNTGELFF.